What follows are 9 T cell receptor beta chains derived from one specimen sequenced in a study of T cells in Graves' hyperthyroidism and ophthalmopathy. RNA transcripts yielded amplified TCR beta CDR3 regions. HTBI primers were employed in a first-round RT-PCR of the TCR CDR3. TCRdb processed the multiplex PCR reads anew with MiXCR; each CDR3 protein has one entry. The sample includes hundreds of thousands of distinct CDR3 sequences, 30% to 40% of them seen just once. Sequenced input: blood. All receptors come from a middle-aged woman with Graves' hyperthyroidism.

The chain links TRBV10-3 to TRBJ1-3; TRBD1 matches at 9 bases. The CDR3 consists of 13 residues. CDR1 is ENHRY and CDR2 is SYGVKD in the germline V gene. V lost 10 bases, J lost 11 bases, and 12 bases stayed unmatched. The DNA of the CDR3 is TGTGCCAGCAGCCTCGACAGGGGGAACGCCATATATTTT. Translating it yields CASSLDRGNAIYF.

The V gene is TRBV28, the J gene TRBJ1-5; D is uncertain. V dropped 6 bases and J dropped 7 bases, with 16 bases sitting between them. This CDR3 comprises 14 residues. The V gene's germline CDR1 is MDHEN and CDR2 SYDVKM. CDR3 amino acids: CASSTLTVVQPQHF. The DNA for the CDR3 is TGTGCCAGCAGCACCTTAACAGTTGTGCAGCCCCAGCATTTT.

The chain uses TRBV3-1 and TRBJ1-4; D possibly corresponds to TRBD1 (5 bases). Germline V gene data show CDR1 as LGHDT and CDR2 as YNNKEL (reference sequence). The CDR3 runs 13 residues. Trimming cost V 8 bases and J 0 bases, with 7 bases left between them. The CDR3 reads CASQGATNEKLFF. The DNA of the CDR3 is TGTGCCAGCCAGGGAGCAACTAATGAAAAACTGTTTTTT.

Regarding this clonotype: A read error may be the cause here, since a much bigger clone is one base away. As the CDR3 is not closed by the conserved phenylalanine or tryptophan, this likely results from a read error. The V call is TRBV6-6, the J call TRBJ2-5; unclear D gene. The CDR3 is 13 amino acids. Germline CDR1 reads MNHNY; CDR2 reads SVGAGI (reference sequence). Trimming took 6 bases from V and 4 from J, leaving 12 bases between them. CDR3 sequence (DNA): TGTGCCAGCAGCTTACCCCCAATAGAGACCCAGTACCTC. Amino acids: CASSLPPIETQYL.

This clonotype was observed many times. The chain has TRBV7-2 and TRBJ2-2, with 7 positions matching TRBD1. This CDR3 is built from 16 residues. J was trimmed by 0 bases and V by 2 bases; bases with no gene match: 3. CDR1 is SGHTA, CDR2 FQGNSA, per germline. The CDR3 sequence is CASSLRGQTNTGELFF. CDR3 nucleotide sequence: TGTGCCAGCAGCTTAAGGGGGCAGACGAACACCGGGGAGCTGTTTTTT.

This clonotype was picked up many times. The chain has TRBV7-9 and TRBJ2-2; 8 nucleotides line up with TRBD1. The CDR3 extends over 16 amino acids. Germline V gene lookup returns CDR1 SEHNR and CDR2 FQNEAQ (reference sequence). V gave up 2 bases and J gave up 4 bases; unmatched junction bases: 6. The CDR3 bases are TGTGCCAGCAGCTTACAGGGGGCGCTTGGCACCGGGGAGCTGTTTTTT. This encodes CASSLQGALGTGELFF.

This clonotype was detected only a few times. The chain uses TRBV6-5 and TRBJ1-1; no reliable D call. CDR1 MNHEY and CDR2 SVGAGI come from the germline V gene. The CDR3 covers 14 residues. V was trimmed by 7 bases and J by 1 base, leaving 13 bases between them. The CDR3 reads CASNSMGRNTEAFF. The CDR3 bases are TGTGCCAGCAATAGTATGGGCAGGAACACTGAAGCTTTCTTT.

The genes are TRBV7-2 and TRBJ1-1; D is unclear. The CDR3 sequence is 13 residues long. With 6 bases removed from V and 1 base from J, the gap between germline ends came to 9 bases. The germline gives CDR1 SGHTA, CDR2 FQGNSA. The CDR3 nucleotides are TGTGCCAGCAGATATCCAGGGAACACTGAAGCTTTCTTT. It translates to CASRYPGNTEAFF.

The chain carries TRBV29-1 and TRBJ2-3; D is perhaps TRBD1 (6 bases). The CDR3 runs 13 residues. V shed 3 bases and J shed 6 bases, with 13 bases lying between them. Germline V CDR1 and CDR2: SQVTM, ANQGSEA. CDR3 in amino acids: CSVDRGREDTQYF. The CDR3 bases are TGCAGCGTTGACAGGGGCCGAGAGGATACGCAGTATTTT.